The entry that follows covers one T cell receptor beta chain sequence. This record belongs to a study of OX40 agonist ivuxolimab in advanced cancers. Profiled with immunoSEQ multiplex PCR; TCRdb holds only in-frame clones, not every one. The table includes approximately 79,000 clones, nearly 95% detected once. Trimming removed 6 bases from V and 0 bases from J, with 16 bases in between. The length of the CDR3 is 15 residues. Germline V CDR1 and CDR2: SQVTM, ANQGSEA. Sequencing was performed on CD4+ or CD8+ T cells sorted from blood, taken in a trial of the OX40 agonist ivuxolimab. The V and J genes are TRBV29-1 and TRBJ2-3; D perhaps matches TRBD2 (5 bases). The TCR was taken from an adult with an advanced solid tumor such as melanoma, head and neck, liver or kidney cancer. This chain's CDR3 is CSVLPRAASTDTQYF. In DNA, the CDR3 is TGCAGCGTCCTCCCGCGGGCGGCCAGCACAGATACGCAGTATTTT.